This T cell receptor beta chain was sequenced in a study of blood T cell repertoires in COVID-19 (dated by TCRdb to the early 2020s). For context, the study as a whole: Collaborator samples came from the United States, Italy and Spain and covered acute and convalescent phases of COVID-19. HLA class I and class II types, where available, came from metadata supplied by the sample provider rather than from assay-based typing. The repertoires were released in a freely available public database meant as a resource for research on the immune response to SARS-CoV-2. The material from the prospective study consisted of cDNA or gDNA derived from T cells, B-cell-depleted T cells, or PBMCs. Samples came from the ongoing ImmuneRACE study (first 160 participants) plus 1,254 subjects from 6 global collaborators. Sample metadata almost always included a de-identified subject ID, COVID-19 status, age in years and sex. The dataset comprised deeply sampled blood TCRbeta repertoires from subjects exposed to, actively infected with, or recovered from COVID-19. What the work shows at the level of the full study, not this receptor alone: The amount of clinical and demographic metadata varied by source and participant and was provided uncurated.

About this clone itself: The antigen it binds to is not known. Per-base qualities were not stored, and no clone one base away is much larger.

TCRbeta CDR3 regions were amplified from genomic DNA by means of the immunoSEQ Assay, a bias-controlled multiplex PCR. For the original study's pipeline: The number of nucleated cells in each sample was estimated by amplification of reference gene primers within the assay. To quantify the absolute abundance of each unique TCRbeta CDR3 rearrangement, sequence reads were collapsed and filtered. For each sample, productive Simpson clonality was calculated as the square root of Simpson's diversity index over productive rearrangements. Here the immuneACCESS table is served through TCRdb, limited to in-frame sequences with V and J called. Missing clones are a known gap in these copies; in checked studies unresolved V genes cover under half, and the rest lacks a known reason. The V and J calls and clone size are taken from that table; D and trimming were inferred from the DNA. The sample table shows approximately 140,000 clones, and around four fifths are seen once. The ten top clones hold 1.6% of the sample.

From cysteine to phenylalanine, the CDR3 is 15 amino acids long. Here the CDR3 DNA is all that survives: 45 bases in frame from base 1. According to the germline V gene, CDR1 reads SGHTA and CDR2 reads FQGNSA. V lost 5 bases and J lost 5 bases, and the count of bases not matched to a germline gene is 9. The collaborating institutions used their own protocols to collect whole blood in K2EDTA tubes. For TCRbeta analysis, collaborators shipped samples in one of three forms: frozen whole blood, isolated PBMCs, or DNA extracted from either of those sample types. The clonotype originates from a human donor in a cohort sampled during active COVID-19. The sequencing input was peripheral blood. In this chain, TRBV7-2 is recombined with TRBJ1-2; a stretch of 9 junction bases matches TRBD1. The nucleotide sequence reads as follows: TGTGCCAGCAGCCTAGGACAGGGGACTGGGTATGGCTACACCTTC. Translated, this is CASSLGQGTGYGYTF.